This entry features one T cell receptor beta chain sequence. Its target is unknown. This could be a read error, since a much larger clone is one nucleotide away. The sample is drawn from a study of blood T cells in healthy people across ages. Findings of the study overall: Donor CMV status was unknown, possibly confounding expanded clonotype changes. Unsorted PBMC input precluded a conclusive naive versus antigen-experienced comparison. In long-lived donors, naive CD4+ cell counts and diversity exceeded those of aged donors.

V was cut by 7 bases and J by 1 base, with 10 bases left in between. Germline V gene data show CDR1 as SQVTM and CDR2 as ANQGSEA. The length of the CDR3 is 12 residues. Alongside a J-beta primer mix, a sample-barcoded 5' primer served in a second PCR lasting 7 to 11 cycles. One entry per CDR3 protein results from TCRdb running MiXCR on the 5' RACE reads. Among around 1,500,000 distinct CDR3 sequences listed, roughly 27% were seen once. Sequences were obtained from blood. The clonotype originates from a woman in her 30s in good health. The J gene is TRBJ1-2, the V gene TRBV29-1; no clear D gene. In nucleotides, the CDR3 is TGCAGCGCTGACGATTTTAACTATGGCTACACCTTC. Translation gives CSADDFNYGYTF.